This T cell receptor beta chain was obtained from a study of T cells in Graves' hyperthyroidism and ophthalmopathy. Amplified TCR beta CDR3 regions came from RNA transcripts. When the TCR CDR3 underwent first-round RT-PCR, the HTBI primer set was used. MiXCR, run by TCRdb on the multiplex PCR reads, gives a single entry per CDR3 protein. The data hold more than 500,000 distinct CDR3 sequences, with over 35% observed a single time. This clonotype showed up many times. CDR3 length: 17 residues. V was cut by 5 bases and J by 1 base, with 17 bases left in between. This TCR came from an adult woman with Graves' disease, either hyperthyroidism or ophthalmopathy (not recorded which). V is TRBV12-3 or TRBV12-4 and J is TRBJ2-2, with D unclear. Sequenced: peripheral blood or thyroid tissue (not recorded which). The CDR3 reads CASSPPGFRLNTGELFF. DNA of the CDR3: TGTGCCAGCAGTCCCCCCGGGTTCCGCTTGAACACCGGGGAGCTGTTTTTT.